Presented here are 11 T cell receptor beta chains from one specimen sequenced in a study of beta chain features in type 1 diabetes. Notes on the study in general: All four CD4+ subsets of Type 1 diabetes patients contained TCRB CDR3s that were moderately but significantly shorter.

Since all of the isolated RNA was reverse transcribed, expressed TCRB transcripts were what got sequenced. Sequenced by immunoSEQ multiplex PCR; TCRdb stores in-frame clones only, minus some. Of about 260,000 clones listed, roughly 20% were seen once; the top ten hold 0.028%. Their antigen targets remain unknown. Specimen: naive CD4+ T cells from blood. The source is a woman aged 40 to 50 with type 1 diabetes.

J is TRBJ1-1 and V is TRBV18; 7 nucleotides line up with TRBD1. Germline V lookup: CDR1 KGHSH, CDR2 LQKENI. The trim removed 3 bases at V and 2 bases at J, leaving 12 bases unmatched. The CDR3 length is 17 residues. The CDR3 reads CASSPSLNRGVNTEAFF. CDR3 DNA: TGTGCCAGCTCACCTTCCCTCAACAGGGGCGTCAACACTGAAGCTTTCTTT.

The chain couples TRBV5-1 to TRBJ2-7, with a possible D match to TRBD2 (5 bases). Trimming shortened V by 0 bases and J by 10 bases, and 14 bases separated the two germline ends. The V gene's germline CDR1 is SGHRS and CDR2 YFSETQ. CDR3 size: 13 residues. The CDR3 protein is CASSLGENRRQYF. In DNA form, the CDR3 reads TGCGCCAGCAGCTTGGGGGAGAACAGAAGACAGTACTTC.

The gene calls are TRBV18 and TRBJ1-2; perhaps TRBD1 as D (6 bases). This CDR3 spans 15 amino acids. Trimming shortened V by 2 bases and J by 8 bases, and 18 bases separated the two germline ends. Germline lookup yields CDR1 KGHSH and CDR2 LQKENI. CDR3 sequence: CASSPELLGANGYTF. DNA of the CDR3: TGTGCCAGCTCACCAGAGCTCCTGGGGGCGAACGGCTACACCTTC.

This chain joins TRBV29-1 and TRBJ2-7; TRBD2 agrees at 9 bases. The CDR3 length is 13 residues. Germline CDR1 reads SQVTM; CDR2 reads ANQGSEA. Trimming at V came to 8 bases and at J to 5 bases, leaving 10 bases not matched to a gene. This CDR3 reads CSFTGLAGNEQYF. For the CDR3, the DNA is TGCAGCTTTACGGGGCTAGCGGGAAACGAGCAGTACTTC.

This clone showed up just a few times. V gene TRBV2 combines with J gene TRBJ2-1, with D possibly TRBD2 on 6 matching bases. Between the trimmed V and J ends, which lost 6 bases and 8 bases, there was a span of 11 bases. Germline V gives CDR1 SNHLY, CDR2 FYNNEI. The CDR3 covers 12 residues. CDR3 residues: CASRQTSHEQFF. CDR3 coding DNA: TGTGCCAGCAGACAGACTAGTCATGAGCAGTTCTTC.

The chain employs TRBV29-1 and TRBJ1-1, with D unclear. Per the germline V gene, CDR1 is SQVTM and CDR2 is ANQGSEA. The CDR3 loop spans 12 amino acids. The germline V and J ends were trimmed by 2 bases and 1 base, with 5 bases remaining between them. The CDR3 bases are TGCAGCGTTGAATCATGGAACACTGAAGCTTTCTTT. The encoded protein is CSVESWNTEAFF.

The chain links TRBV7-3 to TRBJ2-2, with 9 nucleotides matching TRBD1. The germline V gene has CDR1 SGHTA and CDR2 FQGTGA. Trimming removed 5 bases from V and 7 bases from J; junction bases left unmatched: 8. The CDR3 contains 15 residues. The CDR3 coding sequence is TGTGCCAGCAGCCCCGGACAGGGGAATATCGGGGAGCTGTTTTTT. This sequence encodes CASSPGQGNIGELFF.

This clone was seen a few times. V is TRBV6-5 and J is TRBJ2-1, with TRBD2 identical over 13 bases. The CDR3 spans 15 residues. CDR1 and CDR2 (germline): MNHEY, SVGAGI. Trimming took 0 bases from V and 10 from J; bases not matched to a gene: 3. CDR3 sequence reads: CASSYSPGLAGEQFF. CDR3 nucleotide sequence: TGTGCCAGCAGTTACTCTCCGGGACTAGCGGGAGAGCAGTTCTTC.

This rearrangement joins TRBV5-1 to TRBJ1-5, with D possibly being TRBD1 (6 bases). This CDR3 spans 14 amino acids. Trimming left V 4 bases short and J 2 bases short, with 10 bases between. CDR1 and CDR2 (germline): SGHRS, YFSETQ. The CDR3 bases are TGCGCCAGCAGCCCCAGGGGCGGCAATCAGCCCCAGCATTTT. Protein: CASSPRGGNQPQHF.

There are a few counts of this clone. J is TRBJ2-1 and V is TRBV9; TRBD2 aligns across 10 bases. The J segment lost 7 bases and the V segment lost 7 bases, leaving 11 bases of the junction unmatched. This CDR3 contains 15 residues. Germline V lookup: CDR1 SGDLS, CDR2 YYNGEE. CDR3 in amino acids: CASDLAGESLNEQFF. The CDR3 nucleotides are TGTGCCAGCGACCTAGCGGGAGAGAGCCTAAATGAGCAGTTCTTC.

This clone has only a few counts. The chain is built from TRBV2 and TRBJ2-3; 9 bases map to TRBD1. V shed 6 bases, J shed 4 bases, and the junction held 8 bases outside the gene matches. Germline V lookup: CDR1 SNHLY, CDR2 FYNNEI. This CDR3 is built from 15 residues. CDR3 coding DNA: TGTGCCAGCAGCACAGGGGGCGCGTTTTCAGATACGCAGTATTTT. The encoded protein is CASSTGGAFSDTQYF.